This T cell receptor (beta chain) was sequenced for a study of blood T cell repertoires in COVID-19 (dated by TCRdb to the early 2020s). Looking at the study overall: The collaborator samples originated in the United States, Italy and Spain and spanned the acute and convalescent phases of COVID-19. The prospective study material was composed of cDNA or gDNA derived from T cells, B-cell-depleted T cells, or PBMCs. Subjects who had been exposed to COVID-19, were actively infected with it, or had recovered from it provided the deeply sampled blood TCRbeta repertoires that made up the dataset. A freely available public database, intended as a resource for researchers studying the immune response to SARS-CoV-2, is where the repertoires were released. Samples were obtained from the ongoing ImmuneRACE study (first 160 participants) and from over 1,000 subjects provided by 6 global collaborators. Sample metadata almost always included a de-identified subject ID, COVID-19 status, age in years and sex. Where HLA class I and class II types were available, the types were taken from metadata supplied by the sample provider, not from assay-based typing.

This clone appeared a few times. The antigen this receptor binds is unknown. Nothing much larger sits one base from this clone, and base qualities are not available. Points the paper makes about the study in general: How much clinical and demographic metadata was included differed by source and by participant, and the metadata was provided uncurated.

Unmatched junction bases come to 8, with V trimmed by 3 bases and J by 9 bases. The cysteine opens and the phenylalanine closes a CDR3 of 15 amino acids. Just CDR3 DNA is preserved here, 45 bases in frame from base 1. The germline V gene yields SGHAT for CDR1 and FQNNGV for CDR2. TCRbeta CDR3 regions were amplified from genomic DNA using the immunoSEQ Assay, a bias-controlled multiplex PCR. Concerning the study's data processing: Nucleated cell counts per sample were estimated from amplification of reference gene primers within the assay. Sequence reads were collapsed and filtered to measure the absolute abundance of every unique TCRbeta CDR3 rearrangement. Productive Simpson clonality was computed per sample as the square root of Simpson's diversity index over productive rearrangements. The clones in this table, taken by TCRdb from immuneACCESS, are in-frame only. Not every clone is retained; where verified, under half of the shortfall comes from an unresolved V gene, and the cause of the rest is unknown. For V, J and clone size, that table is used; D and trimming come from the DNA. Recorded for this sample are approximately 93,000 clones; about nine tenths of them occurred a single time. The ten biggest clones cover about 26% of the sample.

Each collaborating institution followed its own protocols to collect whole blood in K2EDTA tubes. For TCRbeta analysis, collaborators shipped samples in one of three forms: frozen whole blood, isolated PBMCs, or DNA extracted from either of those sample types. This TCR came from a man aged 45-60 years with active or convalescent COVID-19. The receptor chain draws on TRBV11-2 and TRBJ1-6; 7 nucleotides in the junction match TRBD1. Source material: peripheral blood. Here the CDR3 is given as CASSFSATGSSPLHF. In nucleotides, the sequence is TGTGCCAGCAGCTTTTCCGCGACAGGGTCTTCACCCCTCCACTTT.